This TCR beta chain was retrieved from a study of T cells in Graves' hyperthyroidism and ophthalmopathy. The germline V gene has CDR1 KGHDR and CDR2 SFDVKD. CDR3 length: 16 amino acids. The V gene end was trimmed by 3 bases and the J gene end by 6 bases; junction bases not matched to a gene: 9. Note on this clonotype: The antigen remains unidentified.

Diagnosis rested on symptoms, serum thyroxine and TRAb, thyroid ultrasound, and orbital computed tomography. RNA transcripts yielded amplified TCR beta CDR3 regions. Researchers ran a first-round RT-PCR on the TCR CDR3 using the HTBI primer set. One entry per CDR3 protein, called by TCRdb with MiXCR from the multiplex PCR reads. The sample holds 660,000 or so distinct CDR3 sequences, about 45% seen once. Study results and limitations: Within blood appeared most thyroid clonotypes that had expanded above 0.001. The model identified upcoming ophthalmopathy a median roughly 6 months ahead of onset. In simple terms, a model built on 13 V-J features told ophthalmopathy apart from stable hyperthyroidism.

The TCR sequence derives from an adult man with Graves' disease, either hyperthyroidism or ophthalmopathy (not recorded which). Source material: peripheral blood or thyroid tissue (not recorded which). This chain joins TRBV24-1 and TRBJ1-2, with 10 bases identical to TRBD1. CDR3: CATSDASGTGEDGYTF. The CDR3 DNA reads TGTGCCACCAGTGATGCTTCAGGGACAGGGGAAGATGGCTACACCTTC.